This T cell receptor beta chain was sequenced in a study of T-cell memory formation after mild COVID-19. Study-level background: In these data, TCR clusters were largely donor specific. Study-wide results and caveats: Prior to infection, memory already included some responding clones, suggesting cross-reactive memory joined. Whereas later expanders leaned CD4+, clones contracting day 15 to 85 showed a balanced CD4/CD8 makeup.

Ten or more counts support this clonotype. Its antigen is not identified. Germline V gene data show CDR1 as SNHLY and CDR2 as FYNNEI. There are 18 residues in the CDR3. V lost 3 bases to trimming and J lost 1 base; unmatched junction nucleotides: 9. 5'RACE with constant-segment primers yielded barcoded, UMI-tagged TCR alpha and TCR beta cDNA libraries. TCRdb used MiXCR to reprocess the 5' RACE reads, holding one entry per CDR3 protein. This sample has tens of thousands of distinct CDR3 sequences, with around 6.3% found just once. The V gene is TRBV2, the J gene TRBJ2-1, with TRBD1 matching over 10 bases. The sequenced sample consisted of PBMCs or a T cell subset sorted from them (not recorded which). The receptor was isolated from an adult who had mild COVID-19 (a few samples of this study predate the infection). Cell type and time point are not known. The CDR3 DNA is TGTGCCAGCAGTGAGTCGGGACAGGGGCGAAGGTCCTACAATGAGCAGTTCTTC. Encoded protein: CASSESGQGRRSYNEQFF. Drawing the rest from reference TRBV2 and TRBJ2-1, the complete variable domain is EPEVTQTPSHQVTQMGQEVILRCVPISNHLYFYWYRQILGQKVEFLVSFYNNEISEKSEIFDDQFSVERPDGSNFTLKIRSTKLEDSAMYFCASSESGQGRRSYNEQFFGPGTRLTVL.